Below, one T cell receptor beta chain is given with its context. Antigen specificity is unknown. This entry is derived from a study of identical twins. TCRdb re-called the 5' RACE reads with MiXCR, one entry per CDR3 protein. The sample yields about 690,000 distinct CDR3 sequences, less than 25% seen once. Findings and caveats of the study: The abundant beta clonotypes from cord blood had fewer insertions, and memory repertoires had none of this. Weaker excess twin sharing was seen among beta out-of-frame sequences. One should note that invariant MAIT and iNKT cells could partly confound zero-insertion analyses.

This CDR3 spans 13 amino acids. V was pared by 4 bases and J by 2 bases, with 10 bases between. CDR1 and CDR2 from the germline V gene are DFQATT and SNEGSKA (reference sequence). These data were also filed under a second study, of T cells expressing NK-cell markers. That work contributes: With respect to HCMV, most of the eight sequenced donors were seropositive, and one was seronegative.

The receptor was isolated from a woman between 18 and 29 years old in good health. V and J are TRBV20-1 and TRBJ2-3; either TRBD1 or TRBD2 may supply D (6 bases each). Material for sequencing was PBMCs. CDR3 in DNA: TGCAGTGCTACGGGGGCGAACACAGATACGCAGTATTTT. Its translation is CSATGANTDTQYF.